These 18 T cell receptor beta chains were sequenced from one sample in a study of radiation and T cells in renal cell carcinoma. Sample time point: blood 2 weeks post-SBRT. The treatment here: 15 Gy SBRT to primary tumor, nephrectomy 4 weeks later. Produced via immunoSEQ multiplex PCR; TCRdb's table is partial and in-frame only. Of about 26,000 clones in the sample, around 85% were seen once. This specimen consisted of blood, obtained from a patient whose treatment included radiotherapy and nephrectomy. The receptors were sampled from a man aged 60 to 69 with renal cell carcinoma.

The gene calls are TRBV15 and TRBJ2-3; D gene unclear. Germline CDR1 and CDR2: LNHNV and YYDKDF (reference sequence). The germline V and J ends were trimmed by 5 bases and 0 bases, with 21 bases remaining between them. CDR3 size: 18 residues. CDR3: CATSSRPVFRSSTDTQYF. The DNA of the CDR3 is TGTGCCACCAGCTCCCGGCCTGTGTTCAGGAGTAGCACAGATACGCAGTATTTT.

This rearrangement joins TRBV9 to TRBJ2-3, with 7 nucleotides matching TRBD1. This CDR3 is built from 16 residues. The germline CDR1 and CDR2 sequences are SGDLS and YYNGEE. V was clipped by 0 bases and J by 4 bases; unmatched bases: 8. The CDR3 spells CASSVGPGGVSDTQYF. The CDR3 nucleotides read TGTGCCAGCAGCGTAGGTCCAGGGGGTGTTTCAGATACGCAGTATTTT.

This clone was seen just once. The chain has TRBV7-2 and TRBJ2-2; D call uncertain. Germline V CDR1 and CDR2: SGHTA, FQGNSA. The CDR3 is 13 amino acids. V lost 2 bases and J 3 bases, leaving 4 bases between the germline ends. The CDR3 DNA follows: TGTGCCAGCAGCTTACAGTACACCGGGGAGCTGTTTTTT. It encodes CASSLQYTGELFF.

This chain joins TRBV11-3 and TRBJ2-1, with a tentative D call TRBD1 (6 bases). Trimming took off 0 bases at V and 0 bases at J, with 15 bases between the two ends. Germline CDR1 SGHNT, CDR2 YENEEA. This CDR3 is 18 amino acids long. The CDR3 nucleotides are TGTGCCAGCAGCTTAGACGGACAGTCCCCTAGCTCCTACAATGAGCAGTTCTTC. This translates into CASSLDGQSPSSYNEQFF.

The genes are TRBV5-1 and TRBJ2-5, with 11 bases matching TRBD1. CDR1 is SGHRS, CDR2 YFSETQ, per germline. With V trimmed by 3 bases and J by 4 bases, 2 bases remained unmatched. This CDR3 is 14 amino acids long. The CDR3 is CASSYGTGGETQYF. CDR3 DNA: TGCGCCAGCAGCTACGGGACAGGGGGAGAGACCCAGTACTTC.

J is TRBJ1-4 and V is TRBV2, with a weak D call TRBD1 (6 bases). The CDR3 is 12 residues long. The germline CDR1 and CDR2 sequences are SNHLY and FYNNEI. Trimming left V 7 bases short and J 8 bases short, with 11 bases between. The CDR3 sequence: CASITTGEKLFF. The CDR3 DNA sequence: TGTGCCAGCATAACGACAGGCGAAAAACTGTTTTTT.

This clone turned up a few times. This rearrangement joins TRBV2 to TRBJ1-2, with TRBD1 matching 7 bases. This CDR3 comprises 13 residues. CDR1 and CDR2 (germline): SNHLY, FYNNEI. V lost 6 bases to trimming and J lost 2 bases; unmatched junction nucleotides: 3. For the CDR3, the DNA is TGTGCCAGCAGACCGACAGGGAACTATGGCTACACCTTC. This translates into CASRPTGNYGYTF.

The chain recombines TRBV19 with TRBJ1-5; no clear D. Between the trimmed V and J ends, which lost 3 bases and 4 bases, there was a span of 13 bases. The germline V gene encodes CDR1 LNHDA and CDR2 SQIVND (reference sequence). The CDR3 runs 15 residues. CDR3 in amino acids: CASSIYSGENQPQHF. The DNA for the CDR3 is TGTGCCAGTAGTATTTATTCAGGAGAGAATCAGCCCCAGCATTTT.

The V call is TRBV6-6, the J call TRBJ2-7; 8 bases agree with TRBD1. The CDR3 contains 13 residues. J lost 1 base, V lost 6 bases, and 2 bases had no gene match. CDR1 is MNHNY and CDR2 is SVGAGI in the germline V gene (reference sequence). CDR3 sequence reads: CASRWTGSYEQYF. DNA for the CDR3: TGTGCCAGCAGGTGGACAGGGTCCTACGAGCAGTACTTC.

On this clone: A read error may produce the germline difference seen at one junction end. The rearrangement uses TRBV7-7 and TRBJ2-5, with 8 nucleotides matching TRBD1. Germline V gives CDR1 SSHAT, CDR2 FNYEAQ (reference sequence). The CDR3 has 14 residues. CDR3 region: CASSIGQGVETQYF. In nucleotides, the CDR3 is TGTGCTAGCAGCATCGGACAGGGTGTGGAGACCCAGTACTTC.

This chain links TRBV6-6 with TRBJ2-3; D perhaps matches TRBD2 (6 bases). The CDR3 has 14 residues. V gave up 4 bases and J gave up 4 bases, with 12 bases separating them. Germline V lookup: CDR1 MNHNY, CDR2 SVGAGI (reference sequence). The CDR3 DNA reads as TGTGCCAGCAGTTTTGGGGGGAGCTCAGATACGCAGTATTTT. This translates into CASSFGGSSDTQYF.

This chain joins TRBV29-1 and TRBJ1-2; 10 positions agree with TRBD1. The CDR3 covers 13 residues. Germline V lookup: CDR1 SQVTM, CDR2 ANQGSEA. Trimming at V came to 4 bases and at J to 7 bases, leaving 6 bases not matched to a gene. The CDR3 here is CSVATGQGLGYTF. The CDR3 DNA is TGCAGCGTTGCCACGGGACAGGGGCTTGGCTACACCTTC.

V usage is TRBV6-1 and J usage is TRBJ2-6, with D uncertain. CDR1 MNHNS and CDR2 SASEGT come from the germline V gene. This CDR3 is built from 15 residues. V shed 10 bases and J shed 0 bases, with 13 bases lying between them. The CDR3 DNA reads as TGTGCCACAAAGTCCATGTACTCTGGGGCCAACGTCCTGACTTTC. Translated, it gives CATKSMYSGANVLTF.

This clone was detected only a few times. V usage is TRBV5-1 and J usage is TRBJ2-1; the D call may be TRBD1 or TRBD2 (5 bases each). Trimming took 2 bases from V and 3 from J, leaving 9 bases between them. The CDR3 sequence is 14 residues long. From germline, CDR1 is SGHRS and CDR2 YFSETQ. CDR3: CASSFGTRYNEQFF. The CDR3 DNA is TGCGCCAGCAGCTTTGGGACCCGCTACAATGAGCAGTTCTTC.

This sequence joins TRBV30 and TRBJ2-7; 11 nucleotides line up with TRBD2. There are 17 residues in the CDR3. Germline lookup yields CDR1 GTSNPN and CDR2 SVGIG (reference sequence). The J segment lost 5 bases and the V segment lost 2 bases, leaving 14 bases of the junction unmatched. In nucleotides, the CDR3 is TGTGCCTGGAGTACGAGGATCACTAGCGGGAGATTCGACGAGCAGTACTTC. It encodes CAWSTRITSGRFDEQYF.

This clone was seen a single time. In DNA, the CDR3 is TGCAGTGCCAAGGACATCGGTGAAGCTTTCTTT. Protein: CSAKDIGEAFF. V is TRBV20-1 and J is TRBJ1-1; TRBD1 might be the D (5 bases). From germline, CDR1 is DFQATT and CDR2 SNEGSKA (reference sequence). With 6 bases removed from V and 7 bases from J, the gap between germline ends came to 12 bases. The CDR3 spans 11 residues.

The rearrangement uses TRBV7-9 and TRBJ2-1, with a weak D call TRBD1 (6 bases). CDR1 is SEHNR, CDR2 FQNEAQ, per germline (reference sequence). The V end was cut by 4 bases, the J end by 5 bases, with 6 bases between. This CDR3 is built from 12 residues. The CDR3 region has the DNA TGTGCCAGCAGCTGGGACAACAATGAGCAGTTCTTC. Translating it yields CASSWDNNEQFF.

The V and J genes are TRBV6-1 and TRBJ2-7; unclear D gene. Germline V lookup: CDR1 MNHNS, CDR2 SASEGT. Trimming pared 6 bases from V and 3 bases from J, leaving 3 bases between. The CDR3 contains 10 residues. CDR3 DNA sequence: TGTGCCAGCAGACACTACGAGCAGTACTTC. Amino acids: CASRHYEQYF.